A selection of T cell receptor beta chains follows, all from one sample in a study of cytomegalovirus exposure and HLA in healthy donors. The table came from immunoSEQ multiplex PCR; TCRdb's copy has only in-frame clones and leaves some out. The repertoire holds 150,000 to 200,000 clones, with around 75% as singletons. The sequenced sample consisted of PBMCs. All receptors come from a woman in her thirties in good health and CMV-seronegative. Both conserved end residues are part of each CDR3. D genes are given only for firm matches. Only part of the rows carry a size: once, few, many, or a class if the clone is expanded.

>TRBV19|TRBJ2-7|-|TRBD2
TGTGCCAGTAGTATAAGTCTTGCGGGGGGATCCTACGAGCAGTACTTC
CASSISLAGGSYEQYF
>TRBV18|TRBJ2-5|once|-
TGTGCCAGCTCACCTAACCAAGAGACCCAGTACTTC
CASSPNQETQYF
>TRBV7-3|TRBJ2-2|-|-
TGTGCCAGCAGCTTTGACATAAACACCGGGGAGCTGTTTTTT
CASSFDINTGELFF
>TRBV9|TRBJ1-1|few|-
TGTGCCAGCAGCGCGAGCCAGGGTTACACTGAAGCTTTCTTT
CASSASQGYTEAFF
>TRBV29-1|TRBJ2-3|-|TRBD2
TGCAGCTTCCACCGACTAGCGAGAAGCACAGATACGCAGTATTTT
CSFHRLARSTDTQYF
>TRBV6-6|TRBJ1-2|-|-
TGTGCCAGCAGAAATCGGAACTATGGCTACACCTTC
CASRNRNYGYTF
>TRBV7-9|TRBJ2-1|-|-
TGTGCCAGCAGCTCGGGACTGGCCAGTGAGCAGTTCTTC
CASSSGLASEQFF
>TRBV5-1|TRBJ2-5|-|TRBD2
TGCGCCAGCAGCTCCTCCCCTTTCGGGGGGGAAGAGACCCAGTACTTC
CASSSSPFGGEETQYF
>TRBV25-1|TRBJ2-2|-|-
TGTGCCAGCAGTGTGACACCGAACACCGGGGAGCTGTTTTTT
CASSVTPNTGELFF
>TRBV30|TRBJ2-1|-|TRBD2
TGTGCCTGGAGTGTTCAAGCGGGGGCGGGGTCTGAGCAGTTCTTC
CAWSVQAGAGSEQFF
>TRBV5-1|TRBJ2-6|-|-
TGCGCCAGCAGCGGCTCAGACGGAGAAGGTGGGGCCAACGTCCTGACTTTC
CASSGSDGEGGANVLTF
>TRBV11-2|TRBJ1-5|few|-
TGTGCCAGCAGCTTCTCCCAGTTTAGCAATCAGCCCCAGCATTTT
CASSFSQFSNQPQHF
>TRBV7-6|TRBJ2-7|-|TRBD2
TGTGCCAGCAGCCCTGGGGGGGGCTACGAGCAGTACTTC
CASSPGGGYEQYF
>TRBV5-4|TRBJ2-1|-|-
TGTGCCAGCAGCCCGTGGGGGGGCCAGCGCAATGAGCAGTTCTTC
CASSPWGGQRNEQFF
>TRBV27|TRBJ2-2|-|-
TGTGCCAGCAGTTCAGGGACTAACACCGGGGAGCTGTTTTTT
CASSSGTNTGELFF
>TRBV29-1|TRBJ2-7|-|-
TGCAGCGTTGACGATGGGGGCAGGAATGACGAGCAGTACTTC
CSVDDGGRNDEQYF
>TRBV19|TRBJ1-1|once|TRBD1
TGTGCCAGTAGTAACCAAGGGGGCGAAGCTTTCTTT
CASSNQGGEAFF
>TRBV28|TRBJ2-1|-|TRBD2
TGTGCCAGCGCAACCCTAGCGGGAGCCTTGGCGGATGAGCAGTTCTTC
CASATLAGALADEQFF
>TRBV18|TRBJ1-5|once|-
TGTGCCAGCTCACCTAATAGCGGGCAGGGAGCCAATCAGCCCCAGCATTTT
CASSPNSGQGANQPQHF
>TRBV5-6|TRBJ1-1|once|-
TGTGCCAGCAGCTACAGGACCCAGGGGGCTTTCTTT
CASSYRTQGAFF
>TRBV2|TRBJ1-5|-|TRBD1
TGTGCCAGCAGTGAATTGGGCCCAGGGGGCGCGGGGCAGCCCCAGCATTTT
CASSELGPGGAGQPQHF
>TRBV7-2|TRBJ2-5|-|TRBD1
TGTGCCAGCACTAGGAGCAGGGGGGAGACCCAGTACTTC
CASTRSRGETQYF
>TRBV25-1|TRBJ2-7|-|TRBD1
TGTGCCAGCAGCAGAGACAGGGAGCCTCCCTACGAGCAGTACTTC
CASSRDREPPYEQYF
>TRBV7-3|TRBJ1-2|-|TRBD1
TGTGCCAGCAGCTTATACGGAGACAGGGCCCATGGCTACACCTTC
CASSLYGDRAHGYTF
>TRBV5-6|TRBJ2-5|-|TRBD1
TGTGCCAGCAGCTTGGTTTGGGGACAGAGGTACCAAGAGACCCAGTACTTC
CASSLVWGQRYQETQYF
>TRBV6-1|TRBJ1-3|-|-
TGTGCCAGCAGTGAATTACAGGGTATTATTGGAAACACCATATATTTT
CASSELQGIIGNTIYF
>TRBV4-3|TRBJ2-2|-|-
TGCGCCAGCAGCCAAGTACAGGAGAACACCGGGGAGCTGTTTTTT
CASSQVQENTGELFF
>TRBV5-6|TRBJ1-1|-|-
TGTGCCAGCAGCCTCCCCTGGGCGCAGACTGAAGCTTTCTTT
CASSLPWAQTEAFF
>TRBV13|TRBJ2-7|-|TRBD2
TGTGCCAGCAGCTTAGTAGGGAGGGCTTCCTACGAGCAGTACTTC
CASSLVGRASYEQYF
>TRBV7-2|TRBJ2-7|large|TRBD2
TGTGCCAGCAGCTTAGCGCTGGGGCTAGCGGATTACTACGAGCAGTACTTC
CASSLALGLADYYEQYF
>TRBV5-6|TRBJ1-2|-|-
TGTGCCAGCAGCTTGGGACCAGGGTACTATGGCTACACCTTC
CASSLGPGYYGYTF
>TRBV5-4|TRBJ1-4|few|-
TGTGCCAGCAGCTTCAGGGGAGGGGATGAAAAACTGTTTTTT
CASSFRGGDEKLFF
>TRBV6-6|TRBJ1-5|-|TRBD1
TGTGCCAGCCGCTCGGACAGGGGAATCGGCAATCAGCCCCAGCATTTT
CASRSDRGIGNQPQHF
>TRBV7-9|TRBJ1-1|-|-
TGTGCCAGCAGCTTAGTTCCCCAGAACACTGAAGCTTTCTTT
CASSLVPQNTEAFF
>TRBV7-6|TRBJ2-2|-|TRBD1
TGTGCCAGCAGCCCAGGACAGGGGGTCACCGGGGAGCTGTTTTTT
CASSPGQGVTGELFF
>TRBV5-1|TRBJ2-2|-|TRBD2
TGCGCCAGCAGCTTAGCACTTGGCGGGGGGCCTAGGGAGCTGTTTTTT
CASSLALGGGPRELFF
>TRBV9|TRBJ1-1|few|-
TGTGCCAGCAGCGCGACAGGCCCGAAGGTCGAAGCTTTCTTT
CASSATGPKVEAFF
>TRBV9|TRBJ1-1|-|TRBD1
TGTGCCAGCAGACCAAGCCGGGACAGTCCTAAGGTAAACACTGAAGCTTTCTTT
CASRPSRDSPKVNTEAFF
>TRBV5-1|TRBJ1-1|-|-
TGCGCCAGCAGCACGCAGGGTGACGGTAAAGCTTTCTTT
CASSTQGDGKAFF
>TRBV27|TRBJ1-1|-|-
TGTGCCAGCAGGGGAGCAGGGGTCACTGAAGCTTTCTTT
CASRGAGVTEAFF
>TRBV7-2|TRBJ1-1|-|-
TGTGCCAGCAGCTTGGACAACCTCCCTGAAGCTTTCTTT
CASSLDNLPEAFF
>TRBV6-1|TRBJ2-3|few|TRBD2
TGTGCCAGCAGAACGCTAGCGGGGGAAGGAGATACGCAGTATTTT
CASRTLAGEGDTQYF
>TRBV5-6|TRBJ2-5|-|TRBD2
TGTGCCAGCAGCTTGGTTCTAGCGGGGGGGCTGGAAGAGACCCAGTACTTC
CASSLVLAGGLEETQYF
>TRBV4-1|TRBJ2-5|once|TRBD1
TGCGCCAGCAGCCAAGTACCAGGGGGCCAGGAGACCCAGTACTTC
CASSQVPGGQETQYF
>TRBV5-6|TRBJ1-4|-|TRBD1
TGTGCCAGCAGCGGACAGGGTAGTGAAAAACTGTTTTTT
CASSGQGSEKLFF
>TRBV5-1|TRBJ1-2|-|TRBD1
TGCGCCAGCAGCTTGGACAGGGGGCTTGATGGCTACACCTTC
CASSLDRGLDGYTF
>TRBV7-9|TRBJ2-5|-|TRBD2
TGTGCCAGCAGCCCCGGGACTAGCGGGGGTCCTTGGGGGGAGACCCAGTACTTC
CASSPGTSGGPWGETQYF
>TRBV5-6|TRBJ1-4|-|-
TGTGCCAGCAGCTTGGTGGAGGAGGGTGAAAAACTGTTTTTT
CASSLVEEGEKLFF
>TRBV2|TRBJ1-1|-|-
TGTGCCAGCAGTGCGAACGACCGAGGGCGGACTGAAGCTTTCTTT
CASSANDRGRTEAFF
>TRBV20-1|TRBJ2-5|-|-
TGCAGTGCTAGACCACAAGAGACCCAGTACTTC
CSARPQETQYF
>TRBV5-1|TRBJ1-1|-|-
TGCGCCAGCAGCTTGGACTTTTCTGGGAACACTGAAGCTTTCTTT
CASSLDFSGNTEAFF
>TRBV5-6|TRBJ2-2|-|TRBD2
TGTGCCAGCAGCTTCCCCACTAGCGGGAGGTTGGACACCGGGGAGCTGTTTTTT
CASSFPTSGRLDTGELFF
>TRBV7-2|TRBJ1-1|once|-
TGTGCCAGCAGCCAAAACGCGGGTTCGGTTGAAGCTTTCTTT
CASSQNAGSVEAFF
>TRBV4-3|TRBJ2-1|once|TRBD2
TGCGCCAGCAGCCCGAAGGGGGCTTCTATAGCGGGAGGGTGGGGATCCTACAATGAGCAGTTCTTC
CASSPKGASIAGGWGSYNEQFF